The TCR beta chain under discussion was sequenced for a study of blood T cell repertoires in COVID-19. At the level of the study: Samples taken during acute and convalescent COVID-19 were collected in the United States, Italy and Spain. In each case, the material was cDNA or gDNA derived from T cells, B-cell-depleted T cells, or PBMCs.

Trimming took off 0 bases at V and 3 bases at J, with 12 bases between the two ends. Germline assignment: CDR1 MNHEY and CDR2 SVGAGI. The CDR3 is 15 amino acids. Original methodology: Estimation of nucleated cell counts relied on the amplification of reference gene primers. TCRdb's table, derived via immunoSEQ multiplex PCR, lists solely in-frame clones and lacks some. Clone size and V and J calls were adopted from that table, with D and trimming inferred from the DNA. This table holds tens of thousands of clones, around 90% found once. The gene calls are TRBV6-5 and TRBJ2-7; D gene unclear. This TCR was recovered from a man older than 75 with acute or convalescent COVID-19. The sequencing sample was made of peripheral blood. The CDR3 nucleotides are TGTGCCAGCAGTTACTCGATTATGCCGGGCTACGAGCAGTACTTC. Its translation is CASSYSIMPGYEQYF.